The next 23 T cell receptor beta chains were all read from a single sample in a study of cytomegalovirus exposure and HLA in healthy donors (dated by TCRdb to 2015 to 2018). The method was the immunoSEQ multiplex PCR assay. TCRdb took this table from immuneACCESS and kept in-frame rearrangements with V and J called. Such tables lack part of the clones; where checked against another copy, unresolved V genes explain under half of the gap, and the rest is unexplained. This sample is represented by over 150,000 clones; around 96% of them were singletons. The top ten constitute approximately 0.82% of the sample. Input material: PBMCs. The source is a woman younger than 30 in good health and CMV-seronegative.

This chain joins TRBV14 and TRBJ1-1; D uncertain. The CDR3 is made up of 14 amino acids. Trimming removed 6 bases from V and 4 bases from J, with 15 bases in between. Germline assignment: CDR1 SGHDN and CDR2 FVKESK. The CDR3: CASRLAGWGTEAFF. The CDR3 coding sequence is TGTGCCAGCAGGCTAGCGGGCTGGGGCACTGAAGCTTTCTTT.

This clone was picked up one time. This rearrangement joins TRBV19 to TRBJ2-5; possibly TRBD2 for D (6 bases). Germline V gene data show CDR1 as LNHDA and CDR2 as SQIVND (reference sequence). V shed 3 bases and J shed 5 bases, with 13 bases lying between them. The length of the CDR3 is 14 residues. The chain's CDR3 is CASSIGWGLETQYF. DNA for the CDR3: TGTGCCAGTAGTATCGGATGGGGACTGGAGACCCAGTACTTC.

The J gene is TRBJ1-5, the V gene TRBV4-1; TRBD1 agrees at 11 bases. After removal of 1 base from V and 4 bases from J, the junction contained 12 bases not matched to a gene. Germline CDR1 reads MGHRA; CDR2 reads YSYEKL. The CDR3 loop spans 19 amino acids. In nucleotides, the CDR3 is TGCGCCAGCAGCCAAGGTCCACCGGACAGGGGGCGGAAAAATCAGCCCCAGCATTTT. Translating it yields CASSQGPPDRGRKNQPQHF.

On this clone itself: The junction and the germline gene differ at one end; a read error may be behind it. This chain's CDR3 is CASSYSSGQITF. The DNA for the CDR3 is TGTGCCAGCAGTTACTCCAGCGGACAGATCACTTTT. The V and J genes are TRBV6-5 and TRBJ1-1; D is perhaps TRBD1 (6 bases). Germline CDR1 and CDR2: MNHEY and SVGAGI. This CDR3 spans 12 amino acids.

This chain connects TRBV5-1 to TRBJ1-1; TRBD1 is a possible D gene (5 bases). V shed 0 bases and J shed 1 base, with 10 bases lying between them. In germline, CDR1 is SGHRS, CDR2 YFSETQ. The CDR3 is 15 amino acids. CDR3 DNA sequence: TGCGCCAGCAGCTTGGGATTGACAGAGAACACTGAAGCTTTCTTT. Amino acids: CASSLGLTENTEAFF.

This chain links TRBV5-6 with TRBJ1-1; 9 bases line up with TRBD1. Germline V gene data show CDR1 as SGHDT and CDR2 as YYEEEE. Trimming took 4 bases from V and 5 from J; bases not matched to a gene: 6. The CDR3 runs 14 residues. The CDR3 here is CASSPGQGSTEAFF. The CDR3 bases are TGTGCCAGCAGCCCGGGACAGGGAAGTACTGAAGCTTTCTTT.

The chain recombines TRBV7-2 with TRBJ1-1, with TRBD1 matching over 10 bases. V shed 4 bases, J shed 1 base, and the junction held 6 bases outside the gene matches. The germline V gene has CDR1 SGHTA and CDR2 FQGNSA. This CDR3 contains 16 residues. CDR3 protein: CASSSTGTGENTEAFF. CDR3 nucleotide sequence: TGTGCCAGCAGCTCAACCGGGACAGGGGAGAACACTGAAGCTTTCTTT.

The genes are TRBV14 and TRBJ2-6; 7 nucleotides line up with TRBD1. The V segment lost 0 bases and the J segment 1 base; nucleotides outside the gene matches: 9. The CDR3 has 19 residues. From germline, CDR1 is SGHDN and CDR2 FVKESK. CDR3 sequence: CASSQDREGGISGANVLTF. The CDR3 nucleotides read TGTGCCAGCAGCCAAGATCGAGAAGGGGGCATATCTGGGGCCAACGTCCTGACTTTC.

The J gene is TRBJ1-1, the V gene TRBV6-5; D may be TRBD1 (5 bases). This CDR3 is built from 13 residues. Germline CDR1 is MNHEY and CDR2 is SVGAGI. V was clipped by 6 bases and J by 5 bases, with 13 bases between them. In DNA, the CDR3 is TGTGCCAGCAGGCCCCCCGGGGGGACTGAAGCTTTCTTT. Translated, it gives CASRPPGGTEAFF.

This sequence joins TRBV13 and TRBJ1-2, with D hard to call. The CDR3 runs 16 residues. The germline V gene has CDR1 PRHDT and CDR2 FYEKMQ (reference sequence). V was shortened by 5 bases and J by 8 bases, with 24 bases between the two germline ends. The CDR3 nucleotides are TGTGCCAGCAGCCTCACGGGTGGAATTCCCATGAGGGGCTACACCTTC. Its translation is CASSLTGGIPMRGYTF.

The chain links TRBV11-2 to TRBJ1-5; 7 bases line up with TRBD1. Germline assignment: CDR1 SGHAT and CDR2 FQNNGV. The CDR3 spans 15 residues. V was pared by 4 bases and J by 4 bases, with 7 bases of the junction left unmatched. CDR3 in amino acids: CASSSIQGRNQPQHF. DNA of the CDR3: TGTGCCAGCAGCTCTATACAGGGGAGGAATCAGCCCCAGCATTTT.

The chain uses TRBV5-6 and TRBJ2-7; 7 nucleotides align to TRBD2. Trimming took 0 bases from V and 3 from J; bases not matched to a gene: 3. The germline V gene encodes CDR1 SGHDT and CDR2 YYEEEE. This CDR3 spans 14 amino acids. This CDR3 is CASSLVGDYYEQYF. CDR3 DNA sequence: TGTGCCAGCAGCTTGGTCGGGGACTACTACGAGCAGTACTTC.

The chain uses TRBV4-3 and TRBJ2-6; D unresolved. Germline V gene sequence: CDR1 LGHNA, CDR2 YSLEER. The V end was cut by 7 bases, the J end by 2 bases, with 9 bases between. The CDR3 length is 14 residues. CDR3 region: CASNSEPGANVLTF. The CDR3 DNA reads as TGCGCCAGCAATAGTGAGCCTGGGGCCAACGTCCTGACTTTC.

The chain joins TRBV7-3 to TRBJ2-5, with 9 bases lining up with TRBD1. This CDR3 spans 14 amino acids. The germline V gene encodes CDR1 SGHTA and CDR2 FQGTGA. V gave up 8 bases and J gave up 5 bases; unmatched junction bases: 9. CDR3 bases: TGTGCCAGCGGAACAGGGGGCCCGTTGGAGACCCAGTACTTC. Its protein is CASGTGGPLETQYF.

V gene TRBV7-6 combines with J gene TRBJ2-1, with 9 bases aligning to TRBD1. Unmatched junction bases numbered 5, after V lost 3 bases and J lost 8 bases. The CDR3 runs to 14 residues. CDR1 and CDR2 (germline): SGHVS, FNYEAQ. The CDR3 DNA reads TGTGCCAGCAGCTTGGGGACAGGGTCTGATGAGCAGTTCTTC. Translating it yields CASSLGTGSDEQFF. The variable domain in full, completed from reference TRBV7-6 and TRBJ2-1, reads GAGVSQSPRYKVTKRGQDVALRCDPISGHVSLYWYRQALGQGPEFLTYFNYEAQQDKSGLPNDRFSAERPEGSISTLTIQRTEQRDSAMYRCASSLGTGSDEQFFGPGTRLTVL.

V usage is TRBV19 and J usage is TRBJ2-7; tentatively, D is TRBD2 (6 bases). Germline CDR1 is LNHDA and CDR2 is SQIVND (reference sequence). The CDR3 runs to 16 residues. V lost 5 bases and J lost 6, with 23 bases in between. The CDR3 DNA reads TGTGCCAGTAGTGATCCGCGCGGGACCCCTCCCCTCGAGCAGTACTTC. Protein product: CASSDPRGTPPLEQYF.

J is TRBJ2-2 and V is TRBV6-5; 8 nucleotides agree with TRBD1. Germline V CDR1 and CDR2: MNHEY, SVGAGI. This CDR3 has 16 residues. The trim removed 4 bases at V and 9 bases at J, leaving 13 bases unmatched. CDR3 residues: CASSSPGQVGNRELFF. CDR3 in DNA: TGTGCCAGCAGTTCACCGGGACAGGTGGGGAACCGGGAGCTGTTTTTT.

As concerns this clone: One junction end disagrees with the germline gene, perhaps due to a read error. The chain uses TRBV7-6 and TRBJ2-7; the match to TRBD2 covers 7 bases. Germline CDR1 SGHVS, CDR2 FNYEAQ. There are 13 residues in the CDR3. The CDR3 sequence is CASSSASGAPTEF. The CDR3 region has the DNA TGTGCCAGCAGTTCTGCGAGCGGGGCCCCTACTGAGTTC. Looking up the rest from reference TRBV7-6 and TRBJ2-7 gives the full variable domain: GAGVSQSPRYKVTKRGQDVALRCDPISGHVSLYWYRQALGQGPEFLTYFNYEAQQDKSGLPNDRFSAERPEGSISTLTIQRTEQRDSAMYRCASSSASGAPTEFGPGTRLTVT.

V gene TRBV7-9 combines with J gene TRBJ1-5; the D gene is possibly TRBD1 (6 bases). Trimming removed 1 base from V and 2 bases from J, with 9 bases in between. The CDR3 contains 15 residues. The germline V gene encodes CDR1 SEHNR and CDR2 FQNEAQ (reference sequence). This chain's CDR3 is CASSLEQGGNQPQHF. CDR3 nucleotides: TGTGCCAGCAGCTTAGAACAGGGAGGCAATCAGCCCCAGCATTTT.

The V and J genes are TRBV19 and TRBJ2-7; 10 bases are a match to TRBD1. This CDR3 region has 16 residues. Losses at the gene ends were 4 bases for V and 4 bases for J; bases not matched to a gene: 10. CDR1 is LNHDA and CDR2 is SQIVND in the germline V gene (reference sequence). The CDR3 loop is CASSTRQGALSYEQYF. The CDR3 coding sequence is TGTGCCAGTAGTACTCGACAGGGGGCGCTTTCGTACGAGCAGTACTTC. Together with reference TRBV19 and TRBJ2-7, the CDR3 gives the full variable domain: DGGITQSPKYLFRKEGQNVTLSCEQNLNHDAMYWYRQDPGQGLRLIYYSQIVNDFQKGDIAEGYSVSREKKESFPLTVTSAQKNPTAFYLCASSTRQGALSYEQYFGPGTRLTVT.

CDR3 in amino acids: CASSQLTPSGIYEQYF. The CDR3, as DNA: TGTGCCAGCAGCCAATTAACGCCTAGCGGGATCTACGAGCAGTACTTC. The chain uses TRBV4-2 and TRBJ2-7; 9 bases fit TRBD2. Germline CDR1 reads LGHNA; CDR2 reads YNFKEQ. With V trimmed by 2 bases and J by 3 bases, 8 bases remained unmatched. CDR3 length: 16 amino acids.

The chain recombines TRBV7-9 with TRBJ2-7, with D perhaps matching TRBD2 (5 bases). V dropped 0 bases and J dropped 0 bases, with 9 bases sitting between them. CDR1 is SEHNR, CDR2 FQNEAQ, per germline (reference sequence). This CDR3 has 15 amino acids. CDR3 DNA: TGTGCCAGCAGCTTAGCTAGCGCAAACTCCTACGAGCAGTACTTC. This translates into CASSLASANSYEQYF.

J is TRBJ2-4 and V is TRBV5-1; weak D call: TRBD1 (5 bases). V was pared by 4 bases and J by 4 bases, with 12 bases between. Germline values: CDR1 SGHRS, CDR2 YFSETQ. This CDR3 is built from 14 residues. The DNA of the CDR3 is TGCGCCAGCAGCCTTTCGACAGATAAAAACATTCAGTACTTC. As protein: CASSLSTDKNIQYF.